Listed below are T cell receptor beta chains from one sample, sequenced in a study of identical twins. TCRdb independently ran MiXCR on the 5' RACE reads; one entry per CDR3 protein. This sample has 510,000 or so distinct CDR3 sequences, with over 12% found just once. The same data also contributed to another study, on yellow fever vaccine responses in identical twins.

Source material: CD4+ T cells sorted from blood. Receptors were obtained from a woman under 30 in good health. The CDR3 runs from the conserved cysteine through the conserved F or W. The D gene is left open where the match is weak. A row's size may be missing; if present it is once, few, many or a size class.

V	D	J	size	DNA	CDR3
TRBV12-3/TRBV12-4	.	TRBJ1-2	few	TGTGCCAGCAGTTTAGGTGTCGGGGCGGATGGCTACACCTTC	CASSLGVGADGYTF
TRBV10-3	.	TRBJ2-3	.	TGTGCCATCCGGGACCCCACAGCTAGCACAGATACGCAGTATTTT	CAIRDPTASTDTQYF
TRBV11-2	TRBD2	TRBJ2-2	.	TGTGCCAGCAGCCTGGGACTAGCCGGGGAGCTGTTTTTT	CASSLGLAGELFF
TRBV2	TRBD2	TRBJ2-3	.	TGTGCCAGCAGTGTACGGGCTAGCGGGATCTACACAGATACGCAGTATTTT	CASSVRASGIYTDTQYF
TRBV10-3	TRBD1	TRBJ1-6	few	TGTGCCATCAGAGGGGGCCCCTATAATTCACCCCTCCACTTT	CAIRGGPYNSPLHF
TRBV20-1	TRBD2	TRBJ2-2	.	TGCAGTGCTAGAGGCCTAGCGGATTACGGGGAGCTGTTTTTT	CSARGLADYGELFF
TRBV3-1	TRBD2	TRBJ2-2	once	TGTGCCAGCACCCCAAGCGGGGAAGGGACCGGGGAGCTGTTTTTT	CASTPSGEGTGELFF
TRBV3-1	.	TRBJ2-3	many	TGTGCCAGCAGGCGGGACTCCCAGACAGATACGCAGTATTTT	CASRRDSQTDTQYF
TRBV7-2	.	TRBJ2-5	many	TGTGCCAGCAGCTTATCTGGGGGGTACCAAGAGACCCAGTACTTC	CASSLSGGYQETQYF
TRBV10-3	TRBD2	TRBJ2-7	.	TGTGCCATCAGTGCTCGGACTAGCGGGACCAGTTACGAGCAGTACTTC	CAISARTSGTSYEQYF
TRBV15	.	TRBJ2-2	many	TGTGCCACCAGCAGGAGGGTCACCGGGGAGCTGTTTTTT	CATSRRVTGELFF
TRBV5-1	.	TRBJ2-3	.	TGCGCCAGCAGTACGGGGCAGGGACTCACAGATACGCAGTATTTT	CASSTGQGLTDTQYF
TRBV4-2	TRBD2	TRBJ2-4	few	TGTGCCAGCAGCCAAGATCCCTCCAAACCGGGACTAGCGGGACTAGCCAAAAACATTCAGTACTTC	CASSQDPSKPGLAGLAKNIQYF
TRBV28	TRBD1	TRBJ1-2	.	TGTGCCAGCAGTTTATGGGGGACAGGGGGCAGTGGCTACACCTTC	CASSLWGTGGSGYTF
TRBV20-1	TRBD2	TRBJ2-1	once	TGCAGTGCCGCACTCGGACTAGCGGGGGCTCCCTACAATGAGCAGTTCTTC	CSAALGLAGAPYNEQFF
TRBV3-1	.	TRBJ1-1	few	TGTGCCAGCAGCCAAGATCTGACCGGGGTGGGCACTGAAGCTTTCTTT	CASSQDLTGVGTEAFF
TRBV2	TRBD1	TRBJ1-5	few	TGTGCCAGCACCGAAGGTCCGGGACAGAGTCTTCCCCAGCATTTT	CASTEGPGQSLPQHF
TRBV7-3	TRBD2	TRBJ2-1	.	TGTGCCAGCAGCCCCCAATCCGGGACTAGCGGGAGAAATGAGCAGTTCTTC	CASSPQSGTSGRNEQFF
TRBV19	TRBD1	TRBJ1-5	many	TGTGCCAGTAGGGACAGGGAAAGGGGCAATCAGCCCCAGCATTTT	CASRDRERGNQPQHF
TRBV12-3/TRBV12-4	.	TRBJ1-4	.	TGTGCCAGCAGACACCAACAGGGTTATAATGAAAAACTGTTTTTT	CASRHQQGYNEKLFF
TRBV10-3	.	TRBJ1-1	few	TGTGCCATCAGGACCGGGATCGAAAAAGCTTTCTTT	CAIRTGIEKAFF
TRBV27	.	TRBJ2-5	.	TGTGCCAGCAGCAGGGGAGGGGGGGGCATTCAAGAGACCCAGTACTTC	CASSRGGGGIQETQYF
TRBV5-1	.	TRBJ2-3	few	TGCGCCAGCAGCTCATCGGGGGCGGGCACAGATACGCAGTATTTT	CASSSSGAGTDTQYF
TRBV12-3/TRBV12-4	.	TRBJ2-1	few	TGTGCCAGCACCCTTACCGGGCAGGGGTACTACAATGAGCAGTTCTTC	CASTLTGQGYYNEQFF
TRBV15	TRBD2	TRBJ2-5	few	TGTGCCACCAGCAGAGTCTTGGGGGGGGAGACCCAGTACTTC	CATSRVLGGETQYF
TRBV6-5	.	TRBJ1-1	few	TGTGCCAGCAGTTACCCGGGGAAGAACACTGAAGCTTTCTTT	CASSYPGKNTEAFF
TRBV7-9	.	TRBJ2-7	.	TGTGCCAGCAGCAGCGTCGGGAAGCTTCAAACGACTTACGAGCAGTACTTC	CASSSVGKLQTTYEQYF
TRBV20-1	.	TRBJ1-3	.	TGCAGTGCTAGCTCATCCAGCTCTGGAAACACCATATATTTT	CSASSSSSGNTIYF
TRBV12-3/TRBV12-4	.	TRBJ2-1	few	TGTGCCAGCAGTTGGGTTACCTACAATGAGCAGTTCTTC	CASSWVTYNEQFF
TRBV20-1	.	TRBJ2-3	few	TGCAGTGCTGAACCCAAAGGCGCAGATACGCAGTATTTT	CSAEPKGADTQYF
TRBV14	.	TRBJ2-1	few	TGTGCCAGCAGCCAAGCCTCCTTGTACAATGAGCAGTTCTTC	CASSQASLYNEQFF
TRBV20-1	TRBD1	TRBJ2-2	.	TGCAGTGCTAGTCAGGGGGCGATCGCCGGGGAGCTGTTTTTT	CSASQGAIAGELFF
TRBV20-1	.	TRBJ2-6	.	TGCAGTGCCCTGAGCGACTCTGGGGCCAACGTCCTGACTTTC	CSALSDSGANVLTF
TRBV5-1	TRBD2	TRBJ2-2	few	TGCGCCAGCAGCTTTACTAGCGGGTACACCGGGGAGCTGTTTTTT	CASSFTSGYTGELFF
TRBV12-3/TRBV12-4	.	TRBJ1-4	.	TGTGCCAGCAGTTCGAGCAGGCTTAAACTGTTTTTT	CASSSSRLKLFF
TRBV7-9	.	TRBJ1-1	.	TGTGCCAGCAGCTTAGCGGGGGGGGTTGAAGCTTTCTTT	CASSLAGGVEAFF
TRBV28	TRBD2	TRBJ2-2	.	TGTGCCAGCAGCCGTCTAGCGGGGGGCGGGGAGCTGTTTTTT	CASSRLAGGGELFF
TRBV4-2	.	TRBJ2-2	few	TGTGCCAGCAGCCAAGATTTCCTAATCGGGGAGCTGTTTTTT	CASSQDFLIGELFF
TRBV5-6	.	TRBJ1-5	.	TGTGCCAGCAGCTTTCTAGGCAATCAGCCCCAGCATTTT	CASSFLGNQPQHF
TRBV12-3/TRBV12-4	.	TRBJ2-1	many	TGTGCCAGCAACCCCCTAGGCTCTGGTAATGAGCAGTTCTTC	CASNPLGSGNEQFF
TRBV7-3	.	TRBJ2-1	.	TGTGCCAGCAGCTTAACCGGCCCCACGGATGAGCAGTTCTTC	CASSLTGPTDEQFF
TRBV19	TRBD2	TRBJ2-5	.	TGTGCCAGTAGTATTCGGGGTAGCGGGAGTGAAGAGACCCAGTACTTC	CASSIRGSGSEETQYF